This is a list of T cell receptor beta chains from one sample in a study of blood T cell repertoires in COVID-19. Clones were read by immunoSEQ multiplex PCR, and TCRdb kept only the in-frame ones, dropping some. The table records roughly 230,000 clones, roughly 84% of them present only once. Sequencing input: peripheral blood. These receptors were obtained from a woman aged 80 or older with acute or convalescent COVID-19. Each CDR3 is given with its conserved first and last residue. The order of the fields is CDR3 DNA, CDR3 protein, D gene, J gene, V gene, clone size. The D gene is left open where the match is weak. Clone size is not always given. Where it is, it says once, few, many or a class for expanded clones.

CDR3 DNA: TGTGCCAGCAGCCGACAGGGATTTAAAACAACCCGCTCCTACAATGAGCAGTTCTTC; CDR3 protein: CASSRQGFKTTRSYNEQFF; D gene: TRBD1; J gene: TRBJ2-1; V gene: TRBV3-1/TRBV3-2; clone size: -
CDR3 DNA: TGTGCCAGCAGCTCACAGGGGGCGCTTGGTAATTCACCCCTCCACTTT; CDR3 protein: CASSSQGALGNSPLHF; D gene: TRBD1; J gene: TRBJ1-6; V gene: TRBV5-4; clone size: -
CDR3 DNA: TGCAGCGCGAAACCAGGGTCCCAAGAGACCCAGTACTTC; CDR3 protein: CSAKPGSQETQYF; D gene: -; J gene: TRBJ2-5; V gene: TRBV29-1; clone size: -
CDR3 DNA: TGTGCCGCGAAAACAGGGACCGAAGCTTTCTTT; CDR3 protein: CAAKTGTEAFF; D gene: -; J gene: TRBJ1-1; V gene: TRBV10-3; clone size: -
CDR3 DNA: TGTGCCAGCAGTACCTGGGACAGGACGGCGACTGAAGCTTTCTTT; CDR3 protein: CASSTWDRTATEAFF; D gene: TRBD1; J gene: TRBJ1-1; V gene: TRBV6-5; clone size: -
CDR3 DNA: TGCGGGGGGATGGTGAACACTGAAGCTTTCTTT; CDR3 protein: CGGMVNTEAFF; D gene: -; J gene: TRBJ1-1; V gene: TRBV29-1; clone size: -
CDR3 DNA: TGTGCCAGCAGCGGACAGAACACCGGGGAGCTGTTTTTT; CDR3 protein: CASSGQNTGELFF; D gene: -; J gene: TRBJ2-2; V gene: TRBV5-4; clone size: -
CDR3 DNA: TGTGCCAGCAGCTTAGGAGCCGGGTCCCGCACAGATACGCAGTATTTT; CDR3 protein: CASSLGAGSRTDTQYF; D gene: -; J gene: TRBJ2-3; V gene: TRBV11-1; clone size: -
CDR3 DNA: TGTGCCTGGAGTGCGACGTTATGGACAGGTCATTCACCCCTCCACTTT; CDR3 protein: CAWSATLWTGHSPLHF; D gene: TRBD1; J gene: TRBJ1-6; V gene: TRBV30; clone size: few
CDR3 DNA: TGCAGTGCCCCTCTGAATGAAAAACTGTTTTTT; CDR3 protein: CSAPLNEKLFF; D gene: -; J gene: TRBJ1-4; V gene: TRBV20-1; clone size: -
CDR3 DNA: TGTGCCAGCAGCGCCGGGGGGCAGCCGAACACCGGGGAGCTGTTTTTT; CDR3 protein: CASSAGGQPNTGELFF; D gene: -; J gene: TRBJ2-2; V gene: TRBV7-9; clone size: -
CDR3 DNA: TGTGCCAGCAGCCCCGGGACAGGGGATGGCTACACCTTC; CDR3 protein: CASSPGTGDGYTF; D gene: TRBD1; J gene: TRBJ1-2; V gene: TRBV4-2; clone size: -
CDR3 DNA: TGTGCCAGCAGCTTGGGGGGGCTTTGGGATCAGCCCCAGCATTTT; CDR3 protein: CASSLGGLWDQPQHF; D gene: -; J gene: TRBJ1-5; V gene: TRBV7-9; clone size: -
CDR3 DNA: TGCAGCGTTTCCCCTCCGGGACAGAGATCCGAGCAGTACTTC; CDR3 protein: CSVSPPGQRSEQYF; D gene: TRBD1; J gene: TRBJ2-7; V gene: TRBV29-1; clone size: -
CDR3 DNA: TGCGCCAGCAGTCATCCGACCGAAAACAGGGGCAATGAGCAGTTCTTC; CDR3 protein: CASSHPTENRGNEQFF; D gene: TRBD1; J gene: TRBJ2-1; V gene: TRBV23-1; clone size: -
CDR3 DNA: TGTGCCAGCAGTGAAAAGTATTTGGCTACTGAAGCTTTCTTT; CDR3 protein: CASSEKYLATEAFF; D gene: -; J gene: TRBJ1-1; V gene: TRBV6-1; clone size: -
CDR3 DNA: TGTGCCAGCAGTGCAGCGGGGATCAATGAGCAGTTCTTC; CDR3 protein: CASSAAGINEQFF; D gene: TRBD2; J gene: TRBJ2-1; V gene: TRBV25-1; clone size: -
CDR3 DNA: TGTGCCAGCAGCCAAGATAGGGGCAGGTACTATGGCTACACCTTC; CDR3 protein: CASSQDRGRYYGYTF; D gene: -; J gene: TRBJ1-2; V gene: TRBV3-1/TRBV3-2; clone size: -
CDR3 DNA: TGTGCCAGCAGTTACAGGGACAGCCGGGACGAGCAGTACTTC; CDR3 protein: CASSYRDSRDEQYF; D gene: TRBD1; J gene: TRBJ2-7; V gene: TRBV6-5; clone size: -
CDR3 DNA: TGTGCCAGCAGTGAAAGATACGGGGGGCCGGCCTATAATTCACCCCTCCACTTT; CDR3 protein: CASSERYGGPAYNSPLHF; D gene: -; J gene: TRBJ1-6; V gene: TRBV6-1; clone size: -